The following is a T cell receptor (beta chain) sequence with its context. Antigen specificity is unknown. The material for each subset, its genomic DNA, was split evenly across several immunoSEQ plates. Some clones are missing from TCRdb's copy, which holds only in-frame ones; the method was immunoSEQ multiplex PCR. The sample carries about 1,800,000 clones, about 94% recorded once. The record originates from a study of shared clonotypes between healthy human individuals. Study-level findings and limits: Generation probability values for non-shared clonotypes were lower than those for clonotypes shared by all four donors.

In the naive CD8 group, cells lacked CD45RO and were positively selected for CCR7, so terminally differentiated effector memory CD45RA+ cells were left out. The sequenced sample consisted of naive CD8+ T cells sorted from blood. The clonotype originates from a man younger than 35 in good health.

The CDR3 DNA follows: TGTGCCAGCAGCTTAGGTCGGTATGAGCAGTTCTTC. Translating it yields CASSLGRYEQFF. The chain employs TRBV11-2 and TRBJ2-1; D is unresolved. CDR1 is SGHAT, CDR2 FQNNGV, per germline. This CDR3 has 12 residues. Trimming pared 1 base from V and 8 bases from J, leaving 6 bases between.